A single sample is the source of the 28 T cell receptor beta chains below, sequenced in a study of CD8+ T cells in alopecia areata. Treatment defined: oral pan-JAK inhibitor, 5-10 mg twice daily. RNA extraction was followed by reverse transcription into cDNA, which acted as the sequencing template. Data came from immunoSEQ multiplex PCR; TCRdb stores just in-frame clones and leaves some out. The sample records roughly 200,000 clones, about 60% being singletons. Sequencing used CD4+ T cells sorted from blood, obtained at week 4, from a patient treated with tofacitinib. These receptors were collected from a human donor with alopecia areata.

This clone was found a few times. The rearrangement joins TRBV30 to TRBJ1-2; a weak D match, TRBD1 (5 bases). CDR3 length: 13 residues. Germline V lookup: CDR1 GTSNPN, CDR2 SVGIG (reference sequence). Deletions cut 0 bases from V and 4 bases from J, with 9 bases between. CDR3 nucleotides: TGTGCCTGGAGTGTGTTCAGGGCCTATGGCTACACCTTC. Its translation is CAWSVFRAYGYTF.

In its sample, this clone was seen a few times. CDR3 nucleotides: TGCAGCGTAGATGGGACAGGGGTTCTCCGCTACACCTTC. This codes for CSVDGTGVLRYTF. The chain uses TRBV29-1 and TRBJ1-2, with 10 nucleotides matching TRBD1. CDR3 length: 13 residues. V dropped 6 bases and J dropped 9; count of bases not matched to a gene: 10. Germline assignment: CDR1 SQVTM and CDR2 ANQGSEA.

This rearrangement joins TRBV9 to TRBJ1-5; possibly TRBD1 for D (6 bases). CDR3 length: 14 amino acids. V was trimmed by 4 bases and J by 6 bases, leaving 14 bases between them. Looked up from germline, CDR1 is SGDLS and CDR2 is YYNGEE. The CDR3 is CASSPGGVGQPQHF. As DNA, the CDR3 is TGTGCCAGCAGCCCTGGGGGCGTTGGTCAGCCCCAGCATTTT. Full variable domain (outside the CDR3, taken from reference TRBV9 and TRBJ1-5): DSGVTQTPKHLITATGQRVTLRCSPRSGDLSVYWYQQSLDQGLQFLIQYYNGEERAKGNILERFSAQQFPDLHSELNLSSLELGDSALYFCASSPGGVGQPQHFGDGTRLSIL.

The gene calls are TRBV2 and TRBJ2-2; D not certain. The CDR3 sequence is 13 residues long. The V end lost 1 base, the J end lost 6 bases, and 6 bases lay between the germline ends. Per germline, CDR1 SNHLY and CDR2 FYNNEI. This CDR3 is CASSEGVAGELFF. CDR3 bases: TGTGCCAGCAGTGAAGGGGTCGCCGGGGAGCTGTTTTTT. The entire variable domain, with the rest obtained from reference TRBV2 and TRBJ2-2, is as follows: EPEVTQTPSHQVTQMGQEVILRCVPISNHLYFYWYRQILGQKVEFLVSFYNNEISEKSEIFDDQFSVERPDGSNFTLKIRSTKLEDSAMYFCASSEGVAGELFFGEGSRLTVL.

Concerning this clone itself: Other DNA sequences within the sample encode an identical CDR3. DNA for the CDR3: TGTGCCAGCAGCGTAGGGGGTGCTGGAAACACCATATATTTT. The encoded protein is CASSVGGAGNTIYF. V usage is TRBV9 and J usage is TRBJ1-3; D is unclear. Germline V gene data show CDR1 as SGDLS and CDR2 as YYNGEE. The CDR3 is 14 amino acids. V was clipped by 0 bases and J by 2 bases, with 6 bases between them.

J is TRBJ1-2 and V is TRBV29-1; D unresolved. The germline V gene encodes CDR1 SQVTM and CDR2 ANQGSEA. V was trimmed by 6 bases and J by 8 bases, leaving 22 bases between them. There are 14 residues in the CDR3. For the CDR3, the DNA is TGCAGCGTCCTCGGGCACGGCGGGGTGAGCGGCTACACCTTC. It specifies CSVLGHGGVSGYTF.

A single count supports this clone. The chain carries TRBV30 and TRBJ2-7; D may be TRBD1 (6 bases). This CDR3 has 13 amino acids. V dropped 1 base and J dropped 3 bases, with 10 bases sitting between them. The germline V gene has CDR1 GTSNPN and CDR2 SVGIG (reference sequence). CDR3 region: CAWSANRVYEQYF. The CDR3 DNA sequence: TGTGCCTGGAGTGCAAACAGGGTCTACGAGCAGTACTTC.

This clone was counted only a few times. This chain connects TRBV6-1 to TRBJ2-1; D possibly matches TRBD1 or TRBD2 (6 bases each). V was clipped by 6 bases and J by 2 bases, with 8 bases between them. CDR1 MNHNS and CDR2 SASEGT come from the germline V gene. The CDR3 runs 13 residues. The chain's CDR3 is CASRRDTYNEQFF. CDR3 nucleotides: TGTGCCAGCAGGCGGGACACCTACAATGAGCAGTTCTTC.

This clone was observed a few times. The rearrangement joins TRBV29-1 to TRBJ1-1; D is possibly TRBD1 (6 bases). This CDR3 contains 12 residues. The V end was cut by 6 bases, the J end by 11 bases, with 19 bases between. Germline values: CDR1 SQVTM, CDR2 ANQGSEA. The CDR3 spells CSVPAGGRWAFF. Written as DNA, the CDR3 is TGCAGCGTACCTGCGGGGGGGCGGTGGGCTTTCTTT.

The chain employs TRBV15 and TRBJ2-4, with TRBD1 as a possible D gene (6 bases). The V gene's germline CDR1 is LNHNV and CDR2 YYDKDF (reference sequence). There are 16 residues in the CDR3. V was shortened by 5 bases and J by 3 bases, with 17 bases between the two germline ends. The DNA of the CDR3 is TGTGCCACCAGCTTGCCGACAGGCTTGGGCAAAAACATTCAGTACTTC. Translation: CATSLPTGLGKNIQYF.

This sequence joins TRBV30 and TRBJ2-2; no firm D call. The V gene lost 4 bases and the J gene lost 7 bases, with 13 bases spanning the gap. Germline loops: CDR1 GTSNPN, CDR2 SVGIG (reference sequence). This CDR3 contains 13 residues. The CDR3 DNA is TGTGCCTGGAACCGATTATCGTTCGGGGAGCTGTTTTTT. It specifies CAWNRLSFGELFF.

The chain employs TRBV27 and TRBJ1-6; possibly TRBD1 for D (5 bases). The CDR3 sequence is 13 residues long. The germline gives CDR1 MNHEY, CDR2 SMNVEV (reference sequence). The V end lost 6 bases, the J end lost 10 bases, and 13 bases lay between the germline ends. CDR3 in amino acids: CASRGPNISPLHF. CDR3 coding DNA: TGTGCCAGCAGGGGACCTAACATATCACCCCTCCACTTT.

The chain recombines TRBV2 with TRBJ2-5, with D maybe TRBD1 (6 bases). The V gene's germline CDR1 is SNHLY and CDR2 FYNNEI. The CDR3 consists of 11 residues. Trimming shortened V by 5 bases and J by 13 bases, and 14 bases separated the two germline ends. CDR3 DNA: TGTGCCAGCAGTTCAACAGGGAAGGTGTACTTC. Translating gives CASSSTGKVYF.

Here the CDR3 DNA reads TGCGCCAGCAGCCAAGACGGGTTGCGCAATTCACCCCTCCACTTT. This encodes CASSQDGLRNSPLHF. V is TRBV4-3 and J is TRBJ1-6; D remains ambiguous. V gave up 0 bases and J gave up 7 bases, with 10 bases separating them. The V gene's germline CDR1 is LGHNA and CDR2 YSLEER. The CDR3 totals 15 residues.

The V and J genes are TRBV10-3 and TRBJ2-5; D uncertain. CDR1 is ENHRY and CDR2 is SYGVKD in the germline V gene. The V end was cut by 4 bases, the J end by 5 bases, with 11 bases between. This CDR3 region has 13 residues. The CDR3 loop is CAISGTARETQYF. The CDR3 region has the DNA TGTGCCATCAGTGGGACGGCTCGGGAGACCCAGTACTTC.

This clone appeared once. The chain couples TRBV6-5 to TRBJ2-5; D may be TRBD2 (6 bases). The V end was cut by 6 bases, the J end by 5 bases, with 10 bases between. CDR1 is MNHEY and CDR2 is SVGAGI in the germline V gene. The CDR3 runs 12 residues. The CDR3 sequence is CASSRGLETQYF. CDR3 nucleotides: TGTGCCAGCAGCCGGGGGTTGGAGACCCAGTACTTC.

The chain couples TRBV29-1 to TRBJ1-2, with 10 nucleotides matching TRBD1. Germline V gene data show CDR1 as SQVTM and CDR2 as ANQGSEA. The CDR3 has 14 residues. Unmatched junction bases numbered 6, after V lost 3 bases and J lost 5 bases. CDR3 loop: CSVDETGGAYGYTF. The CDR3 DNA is TGCAGCGTTGACGAGACAGGGGGCGCGTATGGCTACACCTTC.

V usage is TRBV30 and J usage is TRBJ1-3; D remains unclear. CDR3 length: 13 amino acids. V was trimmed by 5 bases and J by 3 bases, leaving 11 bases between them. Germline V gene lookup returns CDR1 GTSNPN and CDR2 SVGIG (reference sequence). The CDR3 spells CAWARDYGNTIYF. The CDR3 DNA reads TGTGCCTGGGCGCGGGATTATGGAAACACCATATATTTT. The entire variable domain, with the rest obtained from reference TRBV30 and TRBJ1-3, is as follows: SQTIHQWPATLVQPVGSPLSLECTVEGTSNPNLYWYRQAAGRGLQLLFYSVGIGQISSEVPQNLSASRPQDRQFILSSKKLLLSDSGFYLCAWARDYGNTIYFGEGSWLTVV.

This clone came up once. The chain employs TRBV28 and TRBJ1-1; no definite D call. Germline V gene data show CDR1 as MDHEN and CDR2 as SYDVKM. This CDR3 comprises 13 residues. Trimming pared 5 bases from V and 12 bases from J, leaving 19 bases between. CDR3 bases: TGTGCCAGCAGTCCACCGGGAGGGAGGGCATCTTTCTTT. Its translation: CASSPPGGRASFF.

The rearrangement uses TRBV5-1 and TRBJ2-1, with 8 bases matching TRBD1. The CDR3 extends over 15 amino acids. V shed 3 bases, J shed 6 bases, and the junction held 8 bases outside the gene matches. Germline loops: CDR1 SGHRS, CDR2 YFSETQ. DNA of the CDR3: TGCGCCAGCAGCTACGACAGGGGATCGCTCAATGAGCAGTTCTTC. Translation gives CASSYDRGSLNEQFF.

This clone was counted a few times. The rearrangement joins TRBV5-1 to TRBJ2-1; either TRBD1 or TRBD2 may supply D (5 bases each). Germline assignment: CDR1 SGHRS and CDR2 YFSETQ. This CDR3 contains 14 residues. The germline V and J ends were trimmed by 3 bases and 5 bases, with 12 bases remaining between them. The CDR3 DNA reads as TGCGCCAGCAGCTACGGGACGGCTAACAATGAGCAGTTCTTC. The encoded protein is CASSYGTANNEQFF.

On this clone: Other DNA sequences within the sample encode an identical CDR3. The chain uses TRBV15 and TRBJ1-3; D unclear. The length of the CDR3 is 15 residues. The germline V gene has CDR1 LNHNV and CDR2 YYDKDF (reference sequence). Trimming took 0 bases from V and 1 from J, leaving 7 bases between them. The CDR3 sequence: CATSRDLGSGNTIYF. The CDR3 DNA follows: TGTGCCACCAGCAGAGATCTAGGGTCTGGAAACACCATATATTTT.

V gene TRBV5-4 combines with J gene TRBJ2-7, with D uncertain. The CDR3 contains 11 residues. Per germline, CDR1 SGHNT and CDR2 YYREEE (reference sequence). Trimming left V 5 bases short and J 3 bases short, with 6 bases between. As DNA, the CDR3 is TGTGCCAGCAGGAATAACTACGAGCAGTACTTC. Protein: CASRNNYEQYF.

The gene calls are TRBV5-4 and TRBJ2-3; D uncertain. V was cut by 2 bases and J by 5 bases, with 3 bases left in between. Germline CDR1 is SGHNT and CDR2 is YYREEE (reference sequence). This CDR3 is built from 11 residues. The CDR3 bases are TGTGCCAGCAGCTTCTTAGATACGCAGTATTTT. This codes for CASSFLDTQYF.

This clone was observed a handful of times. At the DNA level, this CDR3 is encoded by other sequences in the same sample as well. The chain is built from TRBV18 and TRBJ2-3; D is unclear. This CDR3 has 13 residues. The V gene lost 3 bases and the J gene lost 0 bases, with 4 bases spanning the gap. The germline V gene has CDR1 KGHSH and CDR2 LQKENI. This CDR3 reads CASSPPSTDTQYF. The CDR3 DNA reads TGTGCCAGCTCACCCCCTAGCACAGATACGCAGTATTTT.

CDR3 nucleotide sequence: TGTGCCAGCAGCGTAGAGGGTGGGGGTACAGAGACCCAGTACTTC. Residues: CASSVEGGGTETQYF. The V and J genes are TRBV9 and TRBJ2-5; perhaps D is TRBD1 or TRBD2 (5 bases each). Trimming pared 0 bases from V and 4 bases from J, leaving 13 bases between. CDR3 length: 15 amino acids. Looked up from germline, CDR1 is SGDLS and CDR2 is YYNGEE.

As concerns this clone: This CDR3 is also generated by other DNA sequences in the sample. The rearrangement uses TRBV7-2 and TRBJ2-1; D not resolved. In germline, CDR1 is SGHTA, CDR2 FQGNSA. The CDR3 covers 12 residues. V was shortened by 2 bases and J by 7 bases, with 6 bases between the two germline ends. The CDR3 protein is CASSLSVNEQFF. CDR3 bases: TGTGCCAGCAGCTTATCTGTAAATGAGCAGTTCTTC.

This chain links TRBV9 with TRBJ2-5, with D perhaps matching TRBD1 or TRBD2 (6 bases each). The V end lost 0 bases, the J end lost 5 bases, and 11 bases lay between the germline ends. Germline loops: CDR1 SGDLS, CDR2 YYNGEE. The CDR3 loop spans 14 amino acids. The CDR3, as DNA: TGTGCCAGCAGCGTAGGGGGGGCCGAGGAGACCCAGTACTTC. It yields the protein CASSVGGAEETQYF.